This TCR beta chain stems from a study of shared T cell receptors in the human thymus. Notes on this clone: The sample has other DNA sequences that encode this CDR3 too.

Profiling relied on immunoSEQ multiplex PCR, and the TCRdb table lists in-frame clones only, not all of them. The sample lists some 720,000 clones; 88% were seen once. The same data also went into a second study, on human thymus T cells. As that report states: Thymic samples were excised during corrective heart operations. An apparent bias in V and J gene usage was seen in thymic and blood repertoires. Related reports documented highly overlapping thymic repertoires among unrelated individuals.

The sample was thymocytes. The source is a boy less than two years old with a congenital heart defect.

The chain's CDR3 is CASSLSAWRLNYGYTF. The CDR3 coding sequence is TGTGCCAGCAGCCTGAGTGCGTGGAGGTTGAACTATGGCTACACCTTC. The chain recombines TRBV5-6 with TRBJ1-2; D is uncertain. The germline V and J ends were trimmed by 4 bases and 2 bases, with 18 bases remaining between them. CDR3 length: 16 amino acids. Germline lookup yields CDR1 SGHDT and CDR2 YYEEEE.